This TCR beta chain comes out of a study of T cell responses to AZD1222 COVID-19 vaccine (dated by TCRdb to 2020 to 2022). Some background on the complete study: A total of 230 to 250 trial participants underwent TCR sequencing, of whom some 210 received two doses of AZD1222 and around 25 received two doses of the MenACWY control vaccine. Enrollment into the trials was organized by age into subgroups of 18-55, 56-69 and 70-plus years, and those subgroups contained roughly 150, 30 and 60 TCR-sequenced participants, respectively.

The germline V gene (reference sequence) gives CDR1 as LNHDA and CDR2 as SQIVND. V is reduced by 7 bases and J by 8 bases, leaving a spacing of 11 bases between them. The CDR3 covers 11 residues, taking in both the cysteine and the phenylalanine. Only CDR3 DNA remains: 33 bases, in frame from the first base. The CDR3 regions of human TCRbeta chains were analyzed by immunosequencing. Processing in the source paper ran as follows. Repertoire TCRs were matched against a reference library of SARS-CoV-2-specific TCRs generated with the MIRA antigen-specificity platform. Breadth was defined as the fraction of unique TCRs that were SARS-CoV-2-associated. Depth was defined as the fraction of total T cells that were SARS-CoV-2-associated. Using the MIRA data, each spike-specific TCR was mapped to the spike region that the TCR reacts to and placed in a CD4 or CD8 class. Log10-transformed breadth and depth values were compared by one-way ANOVA with Sidak's multiple comparisons tests. TCRdb holds this immuneACCESS table with in-frame rearrangements only. Some clones are missing; in checked studies, unresolved V genes explain under half, and the rest has no known cause. The DNA gave D and trimming, while V, J and clone size come from that table. Here the sample has about 150,000 clones; about 90% occur a single time. About 7.5% of the sample comes from the top ten.

Here is what the overall study found, with its caveats: Participants were mostly white British and included more females than males, and it was suggested by the authors that clonal diversity may have been underestimated. Nearly half of unique spike-specific TCRs reportedly recognized epitopes outside regions mutated in the B.1.351 and B.1.1.7 variants. Conclusions about previously exposed vaccinees are limited, since just five to seven AZD1222 recipients were seropositive for SARS-CoV-2 at baseline. Because no day 14 peak-response samples were available, the repertoires could be characterized only after the peak T cell response. After two AZD1222 doses, spike-specific TCR breadth and depth were significantly higher than at day 0 and than in MenACWY recipients. Vaccine-associated CD4 TCRs spanned the whole spike protein, with dominant responses in regions 160-218 and 743-854. In the small 56-69-year group, the increase in depth fell short of significance, most likely because of low power.

The time point label, read with the paper, signifies: about 28 days (+/-7) after the second vaccine dose. This specimen's treatment or condition label, interpreted: meningococcal conjugate vaccine given as trial control. Vaccinee samples came from UK trials COV001 and COV002, including a single-blind randomized controlled phase 2/3 trial of AZD1222 (ChAdOx1 nCoV-19) in healthy adults. For TCRbeta chain sequencing, PBMC samples from trial participants were taken at day 0 and at day 28 after the second dose. This clone was seen a handful of times. It lacks a known antigen. The sample holds no much larger clone one base away, and base qualities are not on file.

The starting material was peripheral blood, obtained 28 days after the second dose of the MenACWY control vaccine. This sequence originates from an adult who received the MenACWY meningococcal vaccine as a control. The sequence joins TRBV19 to TRBJ1-1, with no reliable assignment of the D segment. At the DNA level, the sequence is TGTGCCAGTAAATCGGCGGGCGAAGCTTTCTTT. Translated, it gives CASKSAGEAFF.